This TCR beta chain derives from a study of T cell responses to AZD1222 COVID-19 vaccine. Assay: immunoSEQ multiplex PCR; the TCRdb copy retains only in-frame clones and omits some. Of under 130,000 clones in the sample, roughly nine tenths are singletons; the top ten hold 35% to 45%. Germline V gene lookup returns CDR1 SGHVS and CDR2 FQNEAQ. This CDR3 contains 13 residues. The trim removed 0 bases at V and 7 bases at J, leaving 2 bases unmatched. The clonotype originates from an adult who received the AZD1222 COVID-19 vaccine. The sequencing used peripheral blood, collected 28 days after the second AZD1222 dose. The rearrangement links TRBV7-8 to TRBJ1-2; 7 bases are shared with TRBD1. CDR3 sequence: CASSLAGGGGYTF. The CDR3 DNA is TGTGCCAGCAGCTTAGCAGGGGGCGGTGGCTACACCTTC.